The 13 T cell receptor beta chains in this list originate from one sample, sequenced in a study of blood T cell repertoires in COVID-19. Method: immunoSEQ multiplex PCR; TCRdb's copy keeps in-frame clones and lacks some. The sample consists of about 180,000 clones, roughly 86% of them appearing once. Specimen: peripheral blood. These receptors were obtained from a woman aged 45-65 years with acute or convalescent COVID-19.

Only a few counts were recorded for this clone. The rearrangement links TRBV27 to TRBJ2-7; 7 bases are a match to TRBD2. V lost 5 bases and J lost 2; bases outside the gene matches: 9. The CDR3 is 15 residues long. Germline V gene lookup returns CDR1 MNHEY and CDR2 SMNVEV (reference sequence). CDR3 DNA sequence: TGTGCCAGCAGTCCTACGCTAGCGGATACCTACGAGCAGTACTTC. This sequence encodes CASSPTLADTYEQYF.

This clone has only a few counts. This chain links TRBV6-1 with TRBJ2-5, with 9 bases matching TRBD2. This CDR3 spans 15 amino acids. Germline V gene sequence: CDR1 MNHNS, CDR2 SASEGT. Trimming removed 3 bases from V and 5 bases from J; junction bases left unmatched: 7. The CDR3 is CASSEGSSGMETQYF. The CDR3 DNA follows: TGTGCCAGCAGTGAGGGATCTAGCGGGATGGAGACCCAGTACTTC.

The rearrangement joins TRBV6-2 or TRBV6-3 to TRBJ2-7, with TRBD2 matching 9 bases. There are 15 residues in the CDR3. Trimming removed 4 bases from V and 7 bases from J; junction bases left unmatched: 11. Germline loops: CDR1 MNHEY, CDR2 SVGEGT. The chain's CDR3 is CASSFTGLASGEQYF. The CDR3 DNA follows: TGTGCCAGCAGTTTTACGGGACTAGCTTCGGGGGAGCAGTACTTC.

The chain links TRBV19 to TRBJ1-2; D remains unclear. Germline CDR1 LNHDA, CDR2 SQIVND (reference sequence). The germline V and J ends were trimmed by 4 bases and 0 bases, with 12 bases remaining between them. The CDR3 spans 15 residues. CDR3 DNA: TGTGCCAGTAGTACCCCAAAAAAATCTAACTATGGCTACACCTTC. Its protein is CASSTPKKSNYGYTF.

This clone was detected only once. The V call is TRBV10-2, the J call TRBJ1-4; D gene ambiguous. Trimming shortened V by 8 bases and J by 1 base, and 14 bases separated the two germline ends. Germline CDR1 and CDR2: WSHSY and SAAADI. This CDR3 region has 15 residues. This CDR3 is CASSSQKQTNEKLFF. CDR3 bases: TGCGCCAGCTCGTCCCAAAAGCAAACTAATGAAAAACTGTTTTTT.

V is TRBV2 and J is TRBJ2-7; D possibly corresponds to TRBD1 (6 bases). CDR3 length: 13 residues. Germline V gene data show CDR1 as SNHLY and CDR2 as FYNNEI. The ends were cut back, 8 bases at V and 5 bases at J, with 16 bases in the middle. The CDR3 sequence: CASDYGTLNEQYF. Here the CDR3 DNA reads TGTGCCAGCGATTACGGGACATTGAACGAGCAGTACTTC. The full variable domain, with the rest looked up from reference TRBV2 and TRBJ2-7, is EPEVTQTPSHQVTQMGQEVILRCVPISNHLYFYWYRQILGQKVEFLVSFYNNEISEKSEIFDDQFSVERPDGSNFTLKIRSTKLEDSAMYFCASDYGTLNEQYFGPGTRLTVT.

The chain combines TRBV19 with TRBJ2-3; TRBD2 matches 7 bases. CDR3 length equals 13 residues. Germline CDR1 LNHDA, CDR2 SQIVND (reference sequence). V shed 5 bases, J shed 6 bases, and the junction held 5 bases outside the gene matches. CDR3 DNA: TGTGCCAGTAGTGCCCGGGACTATGATACGCAGTATTTT. Its protein is CASSARDYDTQYF.

This sequence joins TRBV30 and TRBJ1-6, with D unclear. V was trimmed by 2 bases and J by 7 bases, leaving 6 bases between them. In germline, CDR1 is GTSNPN, CDR2 SVGIG (reference sequence). This CDR3 contains 12 residues. CDR3 sequence reads: CAWSLLNSPLHF. The DNA for the CDR3 is TGTGCCTGGAGTCTTTTAAATTCACCCCTCCACTTT.

J is TRBJ2-7 and V is TRBV27; possible D gene TRBD2, 6 bases. The CDR3 has 15 residues. The germline V gene encodes CDR1 MNHEY and CDR2 SMNVEV (reference sequence). Between the trimmed V and J ends, which lost 7 bases and 2 bases, there was a span of 18 bases. The CDR3 DNA sequence: TGTGCCAGCACCATACGGGGAGGTGCGACCTACGAGCAGTACTTC. It is translated as CASTIRGGATYEQYF.

This clone appeared a single time. This chain uses TRBV12-3 or TRBV12-4 with TRBJ2-7, with D hard to call. The ends were cut back, 1 base at V and 3 bases at J, with 7 bases in the middle. This CDR3 contains 13 residues. CDR3 sequence: CASSLGHFYEQYF. CDR3 nucleotide sequence: TGTGCCAGCAGTTTAGGACACTTCTACGAGCAGTACTTC.

This sequence joins TRBV24-1 and TRBJ2-5; the D gene is possibly TRBD1 (6 bases). The CDR3 consists of 14 residues. Germline values: CDR1 KGHDR, CDR2 SFDVKD. Between the trimmed V and J ends, which lost 4 bases and 5 bases, there was a span of 13 bases. The CDR3 sequence is CATSDRGRRETQYF. In nucleotides, the CDR3 is TGTGCCACCAGTGACAGGGGACGAAGGGAGACCCAGTACTTC.

This chain connects TRBV19 to TRBJ1-6; 9 bases align to TRBD1. In germline, CDR1 is LNHDA, CDR2 SQIVND (reference sequence). This CDR3 contains 18 residues. V shed 6 bases and J 4 bases; nucleotides not matched to a gene: 13. Written as DNA, the CDR3 is TGTGCCAGTAGCTTCGACTATGTCGGGACAGGGTATAATTCACCCCTCCACTTT. As protein: CASSFDYVGTGYNSPLHF.

The V call is TRBV20-1, the J call TRBJ2-2; the match to TRBD1 covers 8 bases. The trim removed 3 bases at V and 4 bases at J, leaving 4 bases unmatched. The length of the CDR3 is 14 residues. In germline, CDR1 is DFQATT, CDR2 SNEGSKA (reference sequence). The DNA of the CDR3 is TGCAGTGCTAGTAAGACAGGGGTCACCGGGGAGCTGTTTTTT. Residues: CSASKTGVTGELFF.